This T cell receptor beta chain was found in a study of regulatory T cells in long-lasting Graves disease. About the research overall: Under 3 months of antithyroid drugs had been taken by newly diagnosed Graves' patients.

The time point: newly diagnosed GD, antithyroid drugs for less than 3 months. PBMC RNA served as the TCR library source. In regard to this clonotype: One junction end disagrees with the germline gene, perhaps due to a read error.

The germline gives CDR1 DFQATT, CDR2 SNEGSKA (reference sequence). The CDR3 loop spans 13 amino acids. Arm-PCR with iRepertoire HTBI primers amplified the CDR3 regions for these TCR beta libraries. TCRdb reanalysed the multiplex PCR reads using MiXCR and keeps one entry per CDR3 protein. The sample has roughly 430,000 distinct CDR3 sequences; roughly 15% are singletons. The same sample was also studied in work on T cells in Graves' hyperthyroidism and ophthalmopathy. That work states: TCR CDR3 regions were first amplified by RT-PCR with HTBI primers.

Here the sequenced sample was peripheral blood mononuclear cells (PBMCs), taken at new diagnosis, from a patient treated with antithyroid drugs. The TCR sequence derives from a woman in her twenties or thirties with Graves disease. The chain employs TRBV20-1 and TRBJ2-5; 13 nucleotides line up with TRBD2. This CDR3 is CSARSSPLAGGTF. DNA of the CDR3: TGCAGTGCTAGATCCTCGCCACTAGCGGGAGGGACCTTC.